These 30 T cell receptor beta chains originate from one sample sequenced in a study of cytomegalovirus exposure and HLA in healthy donors. With 60 Vbeta and 13 Jbeta primers, the PCR was carried out. Here immunoSEQ multiplex PCR was the method, and the copy in TCRdb shows in-frame clones only, minus some. The sample has about 130,000 clones; around 70% are singletons. The sequencing input was PBMCs. The source of these receptors is a man aged 40-55 years in good health and CMV-seropositive.

The chain combines TRBV7-8 with TRBJ1-5; the match to TRBD1 covers 7 bases. V shed 3 bases and J 2 bases; nucleotides not matched to a gene: 10. From germline, CDR1 is SGHVS and CDR2 FQNEAQ. This CDR3 region has 17 residues. CDR3: CASSLGIRGVGNQPQHF. CDR3 DNA: TGTGCCAGCAGCTTGGGCATCAGGGGGGTCGGCAATCAGCCCCAGCATTTT.

This clone is a singleton in its sample. The V call is TRBV7-9, the J call TRBJ1-6; weak D call: TRBD1 (6 bases). The V end lost 7 bases, the J end lost 0 bases, and 13 bases lay between the germline ends. CDR1 SEHNR and CDR2 FQNEAQ come from the germline V gene (reference sequence). This CDR3 comprises 16 residues. CDR3 in DNA: TGTGCCAGCATAGAGGGGGTCAGCTCCTATAATTCACCCCTCCACTTT. Amino acids: CASIEGVSSYNSPLHF.

V gene TRBV5-1 combines with J gene TRBJ1-2; 11 nucleotides align to TRBD1. Germline CDR1 and CDR2: SGHRS and YFSETQ. V shed 3 bases and J 4 bases; nucleotides not matched to a gene: 8. This CDR3 region has 16 residues. The CDR3 DNA is TGCGCCAGCAGCTCCGGACAGGGGGCCTTGTTCTATGGCTACACCTTC. Translation: CASSSGQGALFYGYTF.

The CDR3 DNA reads as TGTGCCAGCAGTAGGAGCGACGGTACTACCCAGCATTTT. Translation: CASSRSDGTTQHF. The V and J genes are TRBV7-6 and TRBJ1-5; D is unclear. V was clipped by 6 bases and J by 11 bases, with 17 bases between them. The CDR3 loop spans 13 amino acids. CDR1 is SGHVS and CDR2 is FNYEAQ in the germline V gene.

The V gene is TRBV6-6, the J gene TRBJ2-7; 9 positions agree with TRBD2. This CDR3 is built from 16 residues. Germline CDR1 reads MNHNY; CDR2 reads SVGAGI (reference sequence). The V segment lost 0 bases and the J segment 2 bases; nucleotides outside the gene matches: 5. The DNA of the CDR3 is TGTGCCAGCAGTTACTCAACTAGCGGGCGCACCTACGAGCAGTACTTC. The encoded protein is CASSYSTSGRTYEQYF.

The rearrangement joins TRBV11-2 to TRBJ2-3, with D possibly being TRBD1 (7 bases). V lost 5 bases to trimming and J lost 2 bases, with 14 bases between them. The CDR3 is 15 amino acids. Germline-derived CDR1 and CDR2 are SGHAT and FQNNGV. The CDR3 sequence is CASSPDRDFTDTQYF. In DNA, the CDR3 is TGTGCCAGCAGCCCCGACAGGGACTTCACAGATACGCAGTATTTT.

The chain carries TRBV27 and TRBJ1-6; D not resolved. The CDR3 contains 14 residues. Deletions cut 3 bases from V and 6 bases from J, with 9 bases between. Germline CDR1 and CDR2: MNHEY and SMNVEV (reference sequence). CDR3 coding DNA: TGTGCCAGCAGTTTTGACGGAGGTAATTCACCCCTCCACTTT. This encodes CASSFDGGNSPLHF.

This sequence joins TRBV25-1 and TRBJ2-7; 8 positions agree with TRBD2. This CDR3 is 16 amino acids long. Trimming took 2 bases from V and 4 from J; bases not matched to a gene: 10. Germline lookup yields CDR1 MGHDK and CDR2 SYGVNS. CDR3 protein: CASSERSGRKSYEQYF. The DNA of the CDR3 is TGTGCCAGCAGTGAAAGGAGCGGGAGAAAGAGTTACGAGCAGTACTTC.

The chain has TRBV9 and TRBJ2-5; 7 bases map to TRBD2. The V segment lost 4 bases and the J segment 2 bases; nucleotides outside the gene matches: 11. Germline V gives CDR1 SGDLS, CDR2 YYNGEE. The CDR3 is 16 residues long. The CDR3 here is CASSPWGGAEQETQYF. The DNA of the CDR3 is TGTGCCAGCAGCCCGTGGGGAGGGGCGGAACAAGAGACCCAGTACTTC.

The V call is TRBV21-1, the J call TRBJ1-2; the table gives TRBD1 as D, unverified against the DNA. TRBV21-1 is deemed a pseudogene. The CDR3 is made up of 19 amino acids. DNA for the CDR3: TGTGCCAGCAGCGCCAATCCTAAGGGGAAAAGGGGCGTTAACTATGGCTACACCTTC. Protein: CASSANPKGKRGVNYGYTF.

V is TRBV5-1 and J is TRBJ2-3; 8 bases line up with TRBD2. CDR3 length: 13 amino acids. V shed 7 bases, J shed 5 bases, and the junction held 6 bases outside the gene matches. Germline V gives CDR1 SGHRS, CDR2 YFSETQ. CDR3 region: CASVAGGGDTQYF. The CDR3 nucleotides are TGCGCCAGCGTTGCGGGGGGAGGAGATACGCAGTATTTT.

The chain recombines TRBV10-2 with TRBJ1-3; 12 positions agree with TRBD1. The V and J ends lost 6 bases and 4 bases, in that order; junction bases with no gene match: 4. This CDR3 contains 15 residues. Germline V gene data show CDR1 as WSHSY and CDR2 as SAAADI. CDR3 in amino acids: CASRGQGASGNTIYF. The CDR3 region has the DNA TGCGCCAGCAGGGGACAGGGGGCGTCCGGAAACACCATATATTTT.

This clone was seen just once. The genes are TRBV25-1 and TRBJ2-3; TRBD2 matches at 8 bases. With V trimmed by 1 base and J by 7 bases, 7 bases remained unmatched. CDR3 length equals 15 residues. Looked up from germline, CDR1 is MGHDK and CDR2 is SYGVNS. As DNA, the CDR3 is TGTGCCAGCAGTGAATTGACGGGGGGGCCTCATACGCAGTATTTT. It translates to CASSELTGGPHTQYF.

This rearrangement joins TRBV9 to TRBJ2-7; 7 bases match TRBD2. The CDR3 spans 14 residues. CDR1 is SGDLS, CDR2 YYNGEE, per germline. The V gene end was trimmed by 3 bases and the J gene end by 0 bases; junction bases not matched to a gene: 3. The CDR3 sequence: CASSGGGSSYEQYF. CDR3 nucleotides: TGTGCCAGCAGCGGGGGGGGGAGCTCCTACGAGCAGTACTTC.

The rearrangement uses TRBV28 and TRBJ1-2, with TRBD1 identical over 12 bases. Unmatched junction bases numbered 15, after V lost 7 bases and J lost 6 bases. The CDR3 contains 17 residues. Per the germline V gene, CDR1 is MDHEN and CDR2 is SYDVKM. CDR3 sequence: CASTRSGTGGGRDGYTF. The CDR3 DNA reads as TGTGCCAGCACCCGATCCGGGACAGGGGGCGGAAGAGATGGCTACACCTTC.

The chain links TRBV7-9 to TRBJ1-6; 7 positions agree with TRBD1. The CDR3 is made up of 13 amino acids. The V gene's germline CDR1 is SEHNR and CDR2 FQNEAQ (reference sequence). V was pared by 3 bases and J by 12 bases, with 5 bases of the junction left unmatched. The CDR3 sequence is CASSLERTGPLHF. Here the CDR3 DNA reads TGTGCCAGCAGCTTGGAACGGACAGGACCCCTCCACTTT. The variable domain in full, completed from reference TRBV7-9 and TRBJ1-6, reads DTGVSQNPRHKITKRGQNVTFRCDPISEHNRLYWYRQTLGQGPEFLTYFQNEAQLEKSRLLSDRFSAERPKGSFSTLEIQRTEQGDSAMYLCASSLERTGPLHFGNGTRLTVT.

This chain joins TRBV29-1 and TRBJ2-1; no clear D. V lost 0 bases to trimming and J lost 0 bases, with 12 bases between them. CDR3 length: 16 amino acids. The V gene's germline CDR1 is SQVTM and CDR2 ANQGSEA. The DNA for the CDR3 is TGCAGCGTTGAAGATCTGCGGCAGTACTCCTACAATGAGCAGTTCTTC. Translated: CSVEDLRQYSYNEQFF.

The CDR3 here is CSVAGTGSSGELFF. The CDR3 nucleotides read TGCAGCGTTGCAGGGACAGGGTCGTCCGGGGAGCTGTTTTTT. The V call is TRBV29-1, the J call TRBJ2-2; 9 positions agree with TRBD1. This CDR3 region has 14 residues. Germline V gene data show CDR1 as SQVTM and CDR2 as ANQGSEA. Germline trimming cut 4 bases from V and 6 bases from J; bases unmatched to any gene: 6.

This chain links TRBV28 with TRBJ1-1; no definite D call. This CDR3 has 13 residues. Germline V gene lookup returns CDR1 MDHEN and CDR2 SYDVKM. The V and J ends lost 3 bases and 6 bases respectively, with 11 bases between them. The CDR3 DNA is TGTGCCAGCAGTTTCAGCGAAAATCCTGAAGCTTTCTTT. It translates to CASSFSENPEAFF.

This clone was counted between two and nine times. The chain joins TRBV19 to TRBJ1-4; a weak D match, TRBD1 (6 bases). The germline V gene has CDR1 LNHDA and CDR2 SQIVND (reference sequence). V lost 1 base to trimming and J lost 3 bases, with 9 bases between them. This CDR3 is built from 15 residues. In nucleotides, the CDR3 is TGTGCCAGTAGTATAGGAAAGGGGGCTAATGAAAAACTGTTTTTT. Protein: CASSIGKGANEKLFF.

CDR3 nucleotides: TGTGCCAGCAGCCTAGGGACTAGCGGGGAGGTAGAGACCCAGTACTTC. Translation gives CASSLGTSGEVETQYF. V is TRBV4-2 and J is TRBJ2-5, with TRBD2 matching 13 bases. Trimming removed 4 bases from V and 4 bases from J; junction bases left unmatched: 6. The V gene's germline CDR1 is LGHNA and CDR2 YNFKEQ. The CDR3 sequence is 16 residues long.

The count of this clone is one. The chain recombines TRBV7-8 with TRBJ1-2; 12 nucleotides line up with TRBD1. Unmatched junction bases numbered 3, after V lost 5 bases and J lost 2 bases. The CDR3 has 15 amino acids. Per the germline V gene, CDR1 is SGHVS and CDR2 is FQNEAQ. The CDR3 coding sequence is TGTGCCAGCAGCAGGGGACAGGGGGCGAACTATGGCTACACCTTC. Protein: CASSRGQGANYGYTF. The full variable domain, its missing parts supplied by reference TRBV7-8 and TRBJ1-2, is GAGVSQSPRYKVAKRGQDVALRCDPISGHVSLFWYQQALGQGPEFLTYFQNEAQLDKSGLPSDRFFAERPEGSVSTLKIQRTQQEDSAVYLCASSRGQGANYGYTFGSGTRLTVV.

The chain carries TRBV5-1 and TRBJ2-1, with TRBD2 matching 7 bases. The CDR3 extends over 20 amino acids. Trimming removed 3 bases from V and 0 bases from J; junction bases left unmatched: 18. The germline V gene encodes CDR1 SGHRS and CDR2 YFSETQ. For the CDR3, the DNA is TGCGCCAGCAGCTCACTCCGGGGAGCGGGGTTACTGAGCTCCTACAATGAGCAGTTCTTC. Residues: CASSSLRGAGLLSSYNEQFF.

The V call is TRBV5-4, the J call TRBJ1-5; TRBD1 agrees at 10 bases. In germline, CDR1 is SGHNT, CDR2 YYREEE (reference sequence). The trim removed 4 bases at V and 4 bases at J, leaving 5 bases unmatched. The CDR3 is 15 residues long. The CDR3 protein is CASSTGTGENQPQHF. The CDR3 DNA follows: TGTGCCAGCAGCACGGGGACAGGGGAAAATCAGCCCCAGCATTTT.

The V call is TRBV7-2, the J call TRBJ2-1; TRBD2 matches at 10 bases. The CDR3 spans 17 residues. J was trimmed by 5 bases and V by 1 base; bases with no gene match: 8. Germline CDR1 reads SGHTA; CDR2 reads FQGNSA. CDR3 nucleotides: TGTGCCAGCAGCTTAGGAAGCGGGAGGGCCCTCGACAATGAGCAGTTCTTC. It is translated as CASSLGSGRALDNEQFF. Full variable domain (missing parts from reference TRBV7-2 and TRBJ2-1): GAGVSQSPSNKVTEKGKDVELRCDPISGHTALYWYRQSLGQGLEFLIYFQGNSAPDKSGLPSDRFSAERTGGSVSTLTIQRTQQEDSAVYLCASSLGSGRALDNEQFFGPGTRLTVL.

The chain joins TRBV5-1 to TRBJ1-3; 9 nucleotides align to TRBD1. The germline V gene encodes CDR1 SGHRS and CDR2 YFSETQ. This CDR3 contains 16 residues. V shed 3 bases, J shed 2 bases, and the junction held 6 bases outside the gene matches. CDR3 sequence: CASSSGTGSPGNTIYF. The CDR3 DNA follows: TGCGCCAGCAGCTCCGGGACAGGGTCCCCTGGAAACACCATATATTTT.

The V gene is TRBV28, the J gene TRBJ2-1; 9 bases are shared with TRBD2. CDR3 length: 14 amino acids. Germline values: CDR1 MDHEN, CDR2 SYDVKM. V shed 3 bases and J 9 bases; nucleotides not matched to a gene: 6. This chain's CDR3 is CASSFAGGPGEQFF. CDR3 sequence (DNA): TGTGCCAGCAGTTTTGCGGGAGGGCCAGGTGAGCAGTTCTTC.

This clone was seen a single time. V and J are TRBV30 and TRBJ2-5, with TRBD1 matching over 10 bases. CDR3 length: 14 amino acids. CDR1 GTSNPN and CDR2 SVGIG come from the germline V gene (reference sequence). V gave up 3 bases and J gave up 4 bases; unmatched junction bases: 5. CDR3 sequence: CAWRRQGARETQYF. CDR3 bases: TGTGCCTGGAGGAGACAGGGGGCGAGAGAGACCCAGTACTTC.

V usage is TRBV19 and J usage is TRBJ1-5; D possibly corresponds to TRBD1 (5 bases). Trimming stripped 8 bases from V and 7 bases from J, with 15 bases between. Germline lookup yields CDR1 LNHDA and CDR2 SQIVND (reference sequence). The CDR3 totals 13 residues. CDR3 sequence reads: CASAGARGQPQHF. As DNA, the CDR3 is TGTGCCAGTGCCGGTGCAAGGGGCCAGCCCCAGCATTTT.

The chain has TRBV10-3 and TRBJ2-7, with D possibly matching TRBD2 (6 bases). Trimming cost V 2 bases and J 2 bases, with 10 bases left between them. CDR3 length: 14 amino acids. Germline CDR1 ENHRY, CDR2 SYGVKD. CDR3 sequence (DNA): TGTGCCATCAGTGAGAGGGGAGGTACCTACGAGCAGTACTTC. Translating gives CAISERGGTYEQYF.